The T cell receptor (beta chain) under discussion was sequenced for a study of T cells after posttransplantation cyclophosphamide. Method: immunoSEQ multiplex PCR; TCRdb's copy keeps in-frame clones and lacks some. The sample counts 9,500 to 15,000 clones, none seen once; the ten largest own over 20%. Cyclophosphamide on days +3 and +4 followed busulfan-fludarabine conditioning and a marrow graft. J gave up 4 bases and V 1 base, and 0 bases lay outside the gene matches. CDR3 length: 14 amino acids. Germline V gene data show CDR1 as SGHTA and CDR2 as FQGNSA. This clone was found a few times. Its antigen is undetermined. Study-wide results and limits: TRB clonality was highly associated with recipient CMV seropositivity and reactivation. Donor CD8+ memory clones often dominated recipient blood repertoires at later times. Tissue-infiltrating T cells from skin or gut overlapped little with blood T cells.

The chain combines TRBV7-2 with TRBJ2-1; 8 positions agree with TRBD2. Sample: PBMCs, taken after allogeneic stem cell transplant with posttransplant cyclophosphamide. The clonotype originates from a female patient in her thirties or forties who received an allogeneic stem cell transplant from a related donor, was CMV-positive, and had acute GVHD only. Part of the T cell pool may stem from the graft donor. The CDR3 sequence: CASSLGGGYNEQFF. DNA for the CDR3: TGTGCCAGCAGCTTAGGCGGGGGGTACAATGAGCAGTTCTTC.